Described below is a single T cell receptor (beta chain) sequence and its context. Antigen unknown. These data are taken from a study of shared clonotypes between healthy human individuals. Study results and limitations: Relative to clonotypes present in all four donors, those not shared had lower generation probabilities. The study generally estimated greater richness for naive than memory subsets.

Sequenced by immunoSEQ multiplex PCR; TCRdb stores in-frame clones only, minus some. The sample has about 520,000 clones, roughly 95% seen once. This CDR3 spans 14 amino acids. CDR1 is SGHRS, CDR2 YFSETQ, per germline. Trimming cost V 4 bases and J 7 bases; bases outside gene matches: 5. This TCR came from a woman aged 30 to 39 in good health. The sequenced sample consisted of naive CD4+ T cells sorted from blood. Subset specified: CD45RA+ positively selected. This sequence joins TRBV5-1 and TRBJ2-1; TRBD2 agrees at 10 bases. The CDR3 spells CASSASGSRNEQFF. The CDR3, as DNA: TGCGCCAGCAGCGCTAGCGGGAGTAGGAATGAGCAGTTCTTC.